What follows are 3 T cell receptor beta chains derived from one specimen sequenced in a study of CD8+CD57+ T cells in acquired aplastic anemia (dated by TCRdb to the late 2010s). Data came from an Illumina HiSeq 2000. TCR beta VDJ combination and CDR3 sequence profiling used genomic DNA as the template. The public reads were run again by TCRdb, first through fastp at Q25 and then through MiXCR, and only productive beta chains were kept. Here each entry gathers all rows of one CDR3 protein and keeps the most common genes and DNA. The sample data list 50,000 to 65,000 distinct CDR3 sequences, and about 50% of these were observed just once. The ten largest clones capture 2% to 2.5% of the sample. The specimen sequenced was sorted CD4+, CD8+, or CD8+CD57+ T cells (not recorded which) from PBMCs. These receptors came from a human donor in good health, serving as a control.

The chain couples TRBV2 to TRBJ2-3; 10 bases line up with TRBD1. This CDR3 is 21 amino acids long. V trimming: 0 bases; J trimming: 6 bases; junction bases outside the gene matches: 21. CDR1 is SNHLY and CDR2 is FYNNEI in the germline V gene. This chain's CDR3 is CASSEALRGQGILRSPDTQYF. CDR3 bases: TGTGCCAGCAGTGAAGCGCTTCGGGGACAGGGGATCCTTCGATCCCCGGATACGCAGTATTTT.

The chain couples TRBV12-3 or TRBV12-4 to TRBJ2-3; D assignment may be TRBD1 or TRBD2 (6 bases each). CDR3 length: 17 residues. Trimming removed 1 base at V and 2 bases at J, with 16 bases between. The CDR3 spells CASSLDGGLMNTDTQYF. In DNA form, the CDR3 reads TGTGCCAGCAGTTTAGATGGGGGGCTGATGAACACAGATACGCAGTATTTT.

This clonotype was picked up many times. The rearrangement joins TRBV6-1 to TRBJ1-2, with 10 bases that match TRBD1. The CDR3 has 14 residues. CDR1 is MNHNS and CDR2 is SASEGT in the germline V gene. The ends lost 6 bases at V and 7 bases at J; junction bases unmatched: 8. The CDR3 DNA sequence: TGTGCCAGCAGCCTCGGACAGGGGGAGGCTGGCTACACCTTC. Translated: CASSLGQGEAGYTF.